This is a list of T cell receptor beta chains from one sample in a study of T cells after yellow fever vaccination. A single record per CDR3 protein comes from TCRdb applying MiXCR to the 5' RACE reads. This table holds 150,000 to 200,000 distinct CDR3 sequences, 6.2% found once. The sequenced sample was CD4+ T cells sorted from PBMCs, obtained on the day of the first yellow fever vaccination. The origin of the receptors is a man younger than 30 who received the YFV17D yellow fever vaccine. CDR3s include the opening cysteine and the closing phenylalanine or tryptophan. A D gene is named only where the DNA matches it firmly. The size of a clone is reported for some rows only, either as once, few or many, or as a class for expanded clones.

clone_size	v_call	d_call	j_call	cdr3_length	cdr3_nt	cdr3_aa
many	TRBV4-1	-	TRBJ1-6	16	TGCGCCAGCAGCTTAGGCGTGGCCCGGAAAAATTCACCCCTCCACTTT	CASSLGVARKNSPLHF
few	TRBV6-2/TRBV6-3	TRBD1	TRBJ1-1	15	TGTGCCAGCAACGGGGCCGGGACAGGGGGGACTGAAGCTTTCTTT	CASNGAGTGGTEAFF
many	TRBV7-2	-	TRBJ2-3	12	TGCGCCAGCAGCTTAAAGACAGATACGCAGTATTTT	CASSLKTDTQYF
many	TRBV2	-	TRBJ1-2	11	TGTGCCAGCACTCCTACCTGGGGCTACACCTTC	CASTPTWGYTF
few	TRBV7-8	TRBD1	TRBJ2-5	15	TGTGCCAGCAGCCCTACGGGACAGGGGAGGGAGACCCAGTACTTC	CASSPTGQGRETQYF
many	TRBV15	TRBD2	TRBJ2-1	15	TGTGCCACCAGCACCCCTGCGGGGGTACAAGGTGAGCAGTTCTTC	CATSTPAGVQGEQFF
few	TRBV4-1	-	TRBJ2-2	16	TGCGCCAGCAGCCAGCCCAAGGGAGGGGGTACCGGGGAGCTGTTTTTT	CASSQPKGGGTGELFF
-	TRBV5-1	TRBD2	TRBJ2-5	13	TGCGCCAGCAGCCGGGAGGGGAGCGAGACCCAGTACTTC	CASSREGSETQYF
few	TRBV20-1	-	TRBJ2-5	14	TGCAGTGCTAGAGATCAAAGGGGCTCGGAGACCCAGTACTTC	CSARDQRGSETQYF
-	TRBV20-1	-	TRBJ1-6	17	TGCAGTGCTAGAGGGGGGCGGGGTAGCTCCTATAATTCACCCCTCCACTTT	CSARGGRGSSYNSPLHF
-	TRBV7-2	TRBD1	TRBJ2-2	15	TGTGCCAGCAGCCAGGACAGGCAGAACACCGGGGAGCTGTTTTTT	CASSQDRQNTGELFF
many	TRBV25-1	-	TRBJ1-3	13	TGTGCCATCCAGGCCAGTACTGGAAACACCATATATTTT	CAIQASTGNTIYF